Here is one T cell receptor (beta chain) with its context. These data originate in a study of T cell changes during pregnancy in multiple sclerosis. TCRdb's copy holds only in-frame clones and misses some; the assay was immunoSEQ multiplex PCR. Of fewer than 130,000 clones in the sample, 91% were seen once. Trimming took 4 bases from V and 2 from J, leaving 3 bases between them. The CDR3 covers 12 residues. Germline V lookup: CDR1 SGHRS, CDR2 YFSETQ. This sequence originates from a female donor with multiple sclerosis, enrolled in a pregnancy study. The sequences come from peripheral blood, collected after pregnancy. This chain uses TRBV5-1 with TRBJ2-2; the D is unclear. The CDR3, as DNA: TGCGCCAGCAGCCCTAACACCGGGGAGCTGTTTTTT. It codes for CASSPNTGELFF.